One sample yielded the 29 T cell receptor beta chains listed below, sequenced in a study of T-cell memory formation after mild COVID-19 (dated by TCRdb to the early 2020s). The library was made by 5' RACE. Sequencing instrument: Illumina NovaSeq 6000. TCRdb trimmed the raw reads at Q25, called clones with MiXCR and kept productive beta chains. Duplicate CDR3 protein sequences are folded into a single record with the most common DNA and genes. Counted in this sample were under 350,000 distinct CDR3 sequences; about 16% of them appeared once. The leading ten clones occupy 22% of the sample. The sample consisted of PBMCs or a T cell subset sorted from them (not recorded which). These receptor sequences come from a man aged 18 to 30 who had mild COVID-19 (a few samples of this study predate the infection). The sample titles of this study are shuffled in the database, so cell type and time point are left out; the donor was told from shared clones.

The chain joins TRBV28 to TRBJ2-5; TRBD1 aligns across 11 bases. Germline trimming cut 5 bases from V and 1 base from J; bases unmatched to any gene: 6. Germline V gene data show CDR1 as MDHEN and CDR2 as SYDVKM. The CDR3 extends over 16 amino acids. CDR3 nucleotides: TGTGCCAGCAGTGACTCCGGGACAGGGGGCCAAGAGACCCAGTACTTC. This encodes CASSDSGTGGQETQYF.

This clonotype has at least ten counts. V is TRBV7-9 and J is TRBJ2-2; D is unclear. Germline values: CDR1 SEHNR, CDR2 FQNEAQ (reference sequence). This CDR3 contains 12 residues. V dropped 0 bases and J dropped 7 bases, with 3 bases sitting between them. The CDR3 loop is CASSLAHGELFF. In DNA form, the CDR3 reads TGTGCCAGCAGCTTAGCGCACGGGGAGCTGTTTTTT.

This clonotype was seen more than once but under ten times. This rearrangement joins TRBV14 to TRBJ2-7, with a tentative D call TRBD2 (6 bases). V was shortened by 2 bases and J by 3 bases, with 11 bases between the two germline ends. The CDR3 loop spans 14 amino acids. CDR1 is SGHDN and CDR2 is FVKESK in the germline V gene. The chain's CDR3 is CASSQRMEGYEQYF. Here the CDR3 DNA reads TGTGCCAGCAGCCAACGGATGGAGGGCTACGAGCAGTACTTC.

This clonotype is a singleton in its sample. The chain combines TRBV20-1 with TRBJ1-5; D is undetermined. V was clipped by 6 bases and J by 6 bases, with 15 bases between them. The CDR3 covers 13 residues. In germline, CDR1 is DFQATT, CDR2 SNEGSKA (reference sequence). As DNA, the CDR3 is TGCAGTGCCACTCGCCGTTCGGGTCAGCCCCAGCATTTT. This sequence encodes CSATRRSGQPQHF.

This clonotype was seen only a few times. The rearrangement links TRBV6-5 to TRBJ1-3, with TRBD1 identical over 11 bases. J was trimmed by 3 bases and V by 6 bases; bases with no gene match: 7. Germline V gene sequence: CDR1 MNHEY, CDR2 SVGAGI. The CDR3 spans 16 residues. CDR3 protein: CASRGQGASNGNTIYF. CDR3 nucleotide sequence: TGTGCCAGCAGAGGACAGGGGGCTTCTAATGGAAACACCATATATTTT.

This clonotype was recorded a few times. The V and J genes are TRBV18 and TRBJ2-7, with a weak D call TRBD2 (5 bases). V lost 4 bases and J lost 1, with 14 bases in between. Germline V gene lookup returns CDR1 KGHSH and CDR2 LQKENI. The CDR3 loop spans 15 amino acids. Here the CDR3 DNA reads TGTGCCAGCTCACAACACCCTCCGGGATCCTACGAGCAGTACTTC. This translates into CASSQHPPGSYEQYF. Based on the CDR3 plus reference TRBV18 and TRBJ2-7, the full variable domain is NAGVMQNPRHLVRRRGQEARLRCSPMKGHSHVYWYRQLPEEGLKFMVYLQKENIIDESGMPKERFSAEFPKEGPSILRIQQVVRGDSAAYFCASSQHPPGSYEQYFGPGTRLTVT.

The chain joins TRBV6-1 to TRBJ2-3; TRBD2 aligns across 8 bases. CDR3 size: 15 residues. Trimming removed 7 bases from V and 2 bases from J; junction bases left unmatched: 8. Germline lookup yields CDR1 MNHNS and CDR2 SASEGT. The CDR3 DNA is TGTGCCAGCACAGGCGGGGGGCATTACACAGATACGCAGTATTTT. Protein sequence: CASTGGGHYTDTQYF.

The table lists this clonotype with a few counts. The chain employs TRBV7-9 and TRBJ2-3, with TRBD1 identical over 10 bases. Trimming at V came to 4 bases and at J to 3 bases, leaving 7 bases not matched to a gene. CDR1 is SEHNR and CDR2 is FQNEAQ in the germline V gene (reference sequence). This CDR3 contains 16 residues. This CDR3 reads CASSSNPGQGTDTQYF. In nucleotides, the CDR3 is TGTGCCAGCAGCTCAAACCCGGGACAGGGGACAGATACGCAGTATTTT.

This clonotype has a count of ten or more. V and J are TRBV6-2 or TRBV6-3 and TRBJ2-5; D may be TRBD2 (5 bases). V lost 11 bases and J lost 2, with 15 bases in between. The CDR3 sequence is 13 residues long. CDR1 MNHEY and CDR2 SVGEGT come from the germline V gene. Here the CDR3 reads CAGSTAEQETQYF. CDR3 DNA: TGTGCCGGTTCAACAGCGGAACAAGAGACCCAGTACTTC.

This clonotype showed up just a few times. The chain recombines TRBV4-1 with TRBJ1-5, with D tentatively TRBD1 (5 bases). With 0 bases removed from V and 3 bases from J, the gap between germline ends came to 12 bases. The CDR3 loop spans 16 amino acids. CDR1 MGHRA and CDR2 YSYEKL come from the germline V gene. In DNA, the CDR3 is TGCGCCAGCAGCCAAGATACCGTGGGGCTCAATCAGCCCCAGCATTTT. It encodes CASSQDTVGLNQPQHF.

This clonotype was seen a few times. The gene calls are TRBV12-3 or TRBV12-4 and TRBJ2-1, with a weak D call TRBD1 (5 bases). V was trimmed by 2 bases and J by 2 bases, leaving 7 bases between them. The CDR3 extends over 14 amino acids. This chain's CDR3 is CASSLQGTYNEQFF. CDR3 DNA: TGTGCCAGCAGTTTACAGGGTACCTACAATGAGCAGTTCTTC.

There are many counts of this clonotype. This chain joins TRBV7-6 and TRBJ2-5; possible D gene TRBD1, 5 bases. V lost 9 bases, J lost 3 bases, and 11 bases lay in between. Per germline, CDR1 SGHVS and CDR2 FNYEAQ. The CDR3 length is 12 residues. In nucleotides, the CDR3 is TGTGCCAGTTTCCAAGGGGAAGAGACCCAGTACTTC. It encodes CASFQGEETQYF.

This clonotype was counted a few times. The chain uses TRBV12-3 or TRBV12-4 and TRBJ2-1; weak D call: TRBD2 (5 bases). The V end was cut by 3 bases, the J end by 16 bases, with 19 bases between. This CDR3 contains 13 residues. The CDR3 sequence is CASSFSGGPVYFF. CDR3 DNA sequence: TGTGCCAGCAGTTTTAGTGGCGGGCCCGTATATTTCTTC.

There are a few counts of this clonotype. The chain is built from TRBV7-2 and TRBJ2-1, with D hard to call. The germline V and J ends were trimmed by 4 bases and 4 bases, with 5 bases remaining between them. Per germline, CDR1 SGHTA and CDR2 FQGNSA. The CDR3 covers 12 residues. The CDR3 DNA reads as TGTGCCAGCAGCTCGCATTACAATGAGCAGTTCTTC. Protein: CASSSHYNEQFF.

This clonotype has more than one count but fewer than ten. The rearrangement uses TRBV6-6 and TRBJ1-6; TRBD1 might be the D (5 bases). Germline V gene sequence: CDR1 MNHNY, CDR2 SVGAGI (reference sequence). The V gene lost 2 bases and the J gene lost 6 bases, with 14 bases spanning the gap. CDR3 length: 16 residues. The CDR3 sequence: CASSYQEGRLNSPLHF. CDR3 DNA sequence: TGTGCCAGCAGTTACCAAGAGGGACGGCTTAATTCACCCCTCCACTTT.

The rearrangement uses TRBV7-9 and TRBJ1-2; D gene ambiguous. Germline CDR1 SEHNR, CDR2 FQNEAQ (reference sequence). V was cut by 0 bases and J by 3 bases, with 11 bases left in between. The CDR3 contains 15 residues. The CDR3 protein is CASSLAHRTDYGYTF. The CDR3 nucleotides read TGTGCCAGCAGCTTAGCGCACAGAACGGACTATGGCTACACCTTC.

This clonotype appeared a few times. The chain couples TRBV20-1 to TRBJ1-3; TRBD1 matches at 7 bases. The ends lost 4 bases at V and 3 bases at J; junction bases unmatched: 3. This CDR3 contains 13 residues. CDR1 DFQATT and CDR2 SNEGSKA come from the germline V gene (reference sequence). DNA of the CDR3: TGCAGTGCTAAGACAGGGCTTGGAAACACCATATATTTT. Residues: CSAKTGLGNTIYF.

The rearrangement uses TRBV5-1 and TRBJ1-6, with TRBD1 identical over 9 bases. Germline CDR1 is SGHRS and CDR2 is YFSETQ. CDR3 length equals 14 residues. The J segment lost 11 bases and the V segment lost 4 bases, leaving 7 bases of the junction unmatched. The CDR3 DNA sequence: TGCGCCAGCAGCCCCGGGACAGGGCAAACACCCCTCCACTTT. This codes for CASSPGTGQTPLHF.

The V and J genes are TRBV6-5 and TRBJ2-5; unclear D gene. Trimming removed 7 bases from V and 2 bases from J, with 11 bases in between. The CDR3 runs to 13 residues. Germline values: CDR1 MNHEY, CDR2 SVGAGI. The CDR3 DNA sequence: TGTGCCAGCAAGCCTGGGCGGCAAGAGACCCAGTACTTC. Its translation is CASKPGRQETQYF.

The sample holds many counts of this clonotype. The chain employs TRBV7-8 and TRBJ2-7; D not resolved. Germline loops: CDR1 SGHVS, CDR2 FQNEAQ. Trimming took 4 bases from V and 7 from J, leaving 17 bases between them. There are 14 residues in the CDR3. The CDR3 region has the DNA TGTGCCAGCAGCTCGGGCGTAGGGCAATTTGAGCAGTACGTC. Amino acids: CASSSGVGQFEQYV.

This clonotype was observed many times. CDR3 residues: CSARPAASTDTQYF. CDR3 sequence (DNA): TGCAGTGCTAGGCCGGCGGCTAGCACAGATACGCAGTATTTT. The chain employs TRBV20-1 and TRBJ2-3; D is undetermined. CDR3 length equals 14 residues. The V gene lost 3 bases and the J gene lost 0 bases, with 10 bases spanning the gap. The germline CDR1 and CDR2 sequences are DFQATT and SNEGSKA (reference sequence).

This clonotype was counted between two and nine times. The chain is built from TRBV4-1 and TRBJ2-1; 7 nucleotides line up with TRBD1. The V gene's germline CDR1 is MGHRA and CDR2 YSYEKL. This CDR3 contains 16 residues. Germline trimming cut 0 bases from V and 2 bases from J; bases unmatched to any gene: 4. The CDR3 nucleotides read TGCGCCAGCAGCCAAGACGACAGGGTACCCTACAATGAGCAGTTCTTC. Translation gives CASSQDDRVPYNEQFF.

This clonotype was seen more than once but under ten times. This chain's CDR3 is CASSLRTPGGNYGYTF. The CDR3 DNA sequence: TGCGCCAGCAGCCTAAGAACCCCCGGTGGAAACTATGGCTACACCTTC. The chain recombines TRBV5-1 with TRBJ1-2; D remains unclear. The length of the CDR3 is 16 residues. Germline CDR1 is SGHRS and CDR2 is YFSETQ. V lost 4 bases and J lost 2, with 18 bases in between. Complete variable domain (other parts from reference TRBV5-1 and TRBJ1-2): KAGVTQTPRYLIKTRGQQVTLSCSPISGHRSVSWYQQTPGQGLQFLFEYFSETQRNKGNFPGRFSGRQFSNSRSEMNVSTLELGDSALYLCASSLRTPGGNYGYTFGSGTRLTVV.

Of note for this clonotype: One end of the junction is discordant with germline, which a read error may explain. This chain joins TRBV6-5 and TRBJ1-5; perhaps TRBD1 as D (6 bases). The V gene's germline CDR1 is MNHEY and CDR2 SVGAGI. This CDR3 is 15 amino acids long. This CDR3 is CASSAGGLSSQPQHF. The CDR3 region has the DNA TGTGCCAGCAGTGCGGGGGGCCTCAGCAGTCAGCCCCAGCATTTT.

This clonotype came up a few times. CDR3 sequence: CASRRTGRVDTQYF. The DNA for the CDR3 is TGTGCCAGCAGACGGACGGGGAGAGTGGATACGCAGTATTTT. V usage is TRBV6-2 or TRBV6-3 and J usage is TRBJ2-3; a weak D match, TRBD2 (5 bases). The CDR3 sequence is 14 residues long. Germline CDR1 is MNHEY and CDR2 is SVGEGT. V was clipped by 6 bases and J by 6 bases, with 16 bases between them.

CDR3 in DNA: TGTGCCAGCAGCCGTCCTCTCGGCAGATTTGGAAACACCATATATTTT. It specifies CASSRPLGRFGNTIYF. This chain links TRBV7-6 with TRBJ1-3, with no clear D. The ends were cut back, 5 bases at V and 3 bases at J, with 17 bases in the middle. Looked up from germline, CDR1 is SGHVS and CDR2 is FNYEAQ. This CDR3 is 16 amino acids long.

This clonotype was picked up a small number of times. The chain carries TRBV5-1 and TRBJ2-7, with 10 positions matching TRBD1. The CDR3 sequence is 15 residues long. J was trimmed by 4 bases and V by 4 bases; bases with no gene match: 8. Germline V gene lookup returns CDR1 SGHRS and CDR2 YFSETQ. Here the CDR3 DNA reads TGCGCCAGCAGCCAACCGACAGGGGGCTCTTACGAGCAGTACTTC. Residues: CASSQPTGGSYEQYF. Full variable domain (missing parts from reference TRBV5-1 and TRBJ2-7): KAGVTQTPRYLIKTRGQQVTLSCSPISGHRSVSWYQQTPGQGLQFLFEYFSETQRNKGNFPGRFSGRQFSNSRSEMNVSTLELGDSALYLCASSQPTGGSYEQYFGPGTRLTVT.

J is TRBJ2-3 and V is TRBV12-3 or TRBV12-4, with D hard to call. V lost 5 bases and J 3 bases, leaving 12 bases between the germline ends. The CDR3 is 14 amino acids. CDR3 sequence reads: CASSHMLRTDTQYF. The CDR3 coding sequence is TGTGCCAGCAGTCACATGCTCAGGACAGATACGCAGTATTTT.

The V call is TRBV5-6, the J call TRBJ2-3; TRBD1 aligns across 10 bases. This CDR3 comprises 15 residues. From germline, CDR1 is SGHDT and CDR2 YYEEEE. V shed 7 bases and J 4 bases; nucleotides not matched to a gene: 9. CDR3 DNA: TGTGCCAGCCGAGAGCCGGGACAGGGGCCAGATACGCAGTATTTT. This sequence encodes CASREPGQGPDTQYF.